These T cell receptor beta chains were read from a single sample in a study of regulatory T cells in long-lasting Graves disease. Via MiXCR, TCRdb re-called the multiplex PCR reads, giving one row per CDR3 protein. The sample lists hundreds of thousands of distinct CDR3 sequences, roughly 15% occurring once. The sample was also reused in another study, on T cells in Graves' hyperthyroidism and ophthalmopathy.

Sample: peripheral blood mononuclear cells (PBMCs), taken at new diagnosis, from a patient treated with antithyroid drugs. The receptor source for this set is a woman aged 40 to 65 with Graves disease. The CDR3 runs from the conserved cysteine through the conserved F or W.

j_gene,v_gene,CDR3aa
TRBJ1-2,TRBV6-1,CASTDAGEEGWNYGYTF
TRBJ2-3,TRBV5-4,CASSLVGISGGTDTQYF
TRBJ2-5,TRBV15,CATSRDLGTQYF
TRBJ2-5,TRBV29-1,CSVGGVGGLQETQYF
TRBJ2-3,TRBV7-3,CASSSLRGDTQYF
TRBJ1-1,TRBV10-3,CAISDQRAEAFF
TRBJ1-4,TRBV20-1,CSALGQRNEKLFF
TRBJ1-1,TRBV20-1,CSAPRGRDTEAFF
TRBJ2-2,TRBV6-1,CASTRTDHNTGELFF
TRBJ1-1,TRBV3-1,CASSQDQWGGRNTEAFF
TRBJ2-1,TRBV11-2,CASNLAGGPSSYNEQFF
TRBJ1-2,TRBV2,CASRTGGWYGYTF
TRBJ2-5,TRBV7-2,CASSQQGGKETQYF
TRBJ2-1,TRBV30,CAWSVGGLLNEQFF
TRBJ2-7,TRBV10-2,CASSESSRAGEFHYEQYF
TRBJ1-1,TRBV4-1,CASSPSGKGANTEAFF
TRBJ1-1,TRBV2,CASSELGGVTEAFF
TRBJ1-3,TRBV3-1,CASSQASGNTIYF
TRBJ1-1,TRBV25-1,CASSEGYRADTEAFF
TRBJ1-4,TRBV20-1,CSAAGQGKEKLFF
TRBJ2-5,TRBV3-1,CASSHPLKTQYF
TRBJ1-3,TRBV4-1,CASSQFLGGYDPGNTIYF
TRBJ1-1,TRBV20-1,CSARYDGGAFF
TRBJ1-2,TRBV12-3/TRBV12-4,CASSRDTFYGYTF
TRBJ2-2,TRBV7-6,CASSLKGFTGELFF
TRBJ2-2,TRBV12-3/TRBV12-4,CAQTGIQNTGELFF
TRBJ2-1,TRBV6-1,CASSPSASGVGEQFF
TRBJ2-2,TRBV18,CASSPRDTGELFF
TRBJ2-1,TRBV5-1,CASSLEDDSTRFF
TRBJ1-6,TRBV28,CATRDYNSPLHF
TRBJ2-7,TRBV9,CASSTGDREYEQYF
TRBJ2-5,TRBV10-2,CASRGTVQETQYF